Below are 5 T cell receptor beta chains sequenced from a single sample in a study of beta chain features in type 1 diabetes. Isolated RNA was reverse transcribed in full, so expressed TCRB transcripts were sequenced. Assay: immunoSEQ multiplex PCR; the TCRdb copy retains only in-frame clones and omits some. Of approximately 300,000 clones in the sample, 9.5% to 11% were seen once. Sequencing was performed on naive CD4+ T cells from blood. The source is a woman in her twenties or thirties in good health.

The gene calls are TRBV7-2 and TRBJ2-7, with D possibly TRBD1 on 6 matching bases. The CDR3 sequence is 14 residues long. Germline CDR1 reads SGHTA; CDR2 reads FQGNSA. Trimming pared 5 bases from V and 2 bases from J, leaving 13 bases between. As DNA, the CDR3 is TGTGCCAGCAGCCTACAGGGTTTGGCCTACGAGCAGTACTTC. Amino acids: CASSLQGLAYEQYF. Based on the CDR3 plus reference TRBV7-2 and TRBJ2-7, the full variable domain is GAGVSQSPSNKVTEKGKDVELRCDPISGHTALYWYRQSLGQGLEFLIYFQGNSAPDKSGLPSDRFSAERTGGSVSTLTIQRTQQEDSAVYLCASSLQGLAYEQYFGPGTRLTVT.

Only a few counts were recorded for this clone. This chain connects TRBV14 to TRBJ1-2; D call uncertain. V was shortened by 0 bases and J by 3 bases, with 8 bases between the two germline ends. CDR3 length: 14 amino acids. The germline gives CDR1 SGHDN, CDR2 FVKESK. For the CDR3, the DNA is TGTGCCAGCAGCCAAGATCGGTCCTACTATGGCTACACCTTC. Its translation is CASSQDRSYYGYTF.

The chain recombines TRBV10-3 with TRBJ2-5; 8 nucleotides match TRBD2. V dropped 5 bases and J dropped 4; count of bases not matched to a gene: 3. The CDR3 extends over 13 amino acids. Germline CDR1 reads ENHRY; CDR2 reads SYGVKD. CDR3 region: CAISSAGAETQYF. In nucleotides, the CDR3 is TGTGCCATCAGTTCAGCGGGAGCAGAGACCCAGTACTTC.

The sample holds a few counts of this clone. The V call is TRBV9, the J call TRBJ2-5; a possible D gene is TRBD1 (5 bases). This CDR3 contains 15 residues. In germline, CDR1 is SGDLS, CDR2 YYNGEE. The germline V and J ends were trimmed by 0 bases and 1 base, with 10 bases remaining between them. CDR3 coding DNA: TGTGCCAGCAGCGTAGGTCAGACAGTCCAAGAGACCCAGTACTTC. It codes for CASSVGQTVQETQYF.

This clone was seen more than once but under ten times. This chain uses TRBV29-1 with TRBJ1-2, with D maybe TRBD1 (5 bases). V was trimmed by 4 bases and J by 5 bases, leaving 11 bases between them. CDR1 SQVTM and CDR2 ANQGSEA come from the germline V gene. The CDR3 extends over 12 amino acids. The CDR3 coding sequence is TGCAGCGTTGTCGGACAAGAATATGGCTACACCTTC. This translates into CSVVGQEYGYTF.